A single sample is the source of the 27 T cell receptor beta chains below, sequenced in a study of shared clonotypes between healthy human individuals. Repertoires were generated with immunoSEQ multiplex PCR, while TCRdb's copy carries only in-frame clones and drops some. The repertoire holds about 1.4 million clones, with roughly 96% as singletons. Sequenced: naive CD4+ T cells sorted from blood. The subset here: CD45RA+ positively selected. The receptors here all came from a man between 25 and 39 years old in good health.

The V and J genes are TRBV5-1 and TRBJ2-2; perhaps D is TRBD1 or TRBD2 (5 bases each). The CDR3 spans 13 residues. Trimming took off 2 bases at V and 7 bases at J, with 9 bases between the two ends. The V gene's germline CDR1 is SGHRS and CDR2 YFSETQ. CDR3 coding DNA: TGCGCCAGCAGCTTCGAGGGGAACGGGGAGCTGTTTTTT. Its protein is CASSFEGNGELFF.

The V gene is TRBV5-1, the J gene TRBJ2-5; tentatively, D is TRBD1 (6 bases). Germline V lookup: CDR1 SGHRS, CDR2 YFSETQ. The ends were cut back, 3 bases at V and 4 bases at J, with 16 bases in the middle. The CDR3 runs 15 residues. Here the CDR3 DNA reads TGCGCCAGCAGCTCCGCTTTACAGGGTGTAGAGACCCAGTACTTC. Encoded protein: CASSSALQGVETQYF.

This chain connects TRBV5-1 to TRBJ2-1; 9 bases align to TRBD1. V was pared by 4 bases and J by 6 bases, with 8 bases of the junction left unmatched. Germline CDR1 and CDR2: SGHRS and YFSETQ. The CDR3 runs 15 residues. The CDR3 DNA is TGCGCCAGCAGCACAGGGGGCGAAATGCGCAATGAGCAGTTCTTC. This encodes CASSTGGEMRNEQFF.

This clone has a single count. This chain joins TRBV11-3 and TRBJ2-3, with TRBD1 identical over 7 bases. CDR1 is SGHNT and CDR2 is YENEEA in the germline V gene. The CDR3 runs to 14 residues. V gave up 1 base and J gave up 5 bases; unmatched junction bases: 3. The CDR3: CASSLGTGEDTQYF. For the CDR3, the DNA is TGTGCCAGCAGCTTAGGTACAGGGGAAGATACGCAGTATTTT.

This chain joins TRBV2 and TRBJ2-5; weak D call: TRBD1 (5 bases). The CDR3 extends over 12 amino acids. CDR1 and CDR2 (germline): SNHLY, FYNNEI. V lost 11 bases and J lost 4, with 14 bases in between. The CDR3 sequence: CAGAGLGETQYF. The DNA for the CDR3 is TGTGCCGGGGCCGGGCTCGGAGAGACCCAGTACTTC. The full variable domain, in which reference TRBV2 and TRBJ2-5 provide the parts outside the CDR3, is EPEVTQTPSHQVTQMGQEVILRCVPISNHLYFYWYRQILGQKVEFLVSFYNNEISEKSEIFDDQFSVERPDGSNFTLKIRSTKLEDSAMYFCAGAGLGETQYFGPGTRLLVL.

V is TRBV5-5 and J is TRBJ1-3; TRBD1 aligns across 9 bases. This CDR3 has 16 residues. Germline CDR1 SGHKS, CDR2 YYEKEE (reference sequence). The V segment lost 4 bases and the J segment 0 bases; nucleotides outside the gene matches: 5. The CDR3 DNA is TGTGCCAGCAGCGGCCCGGGACAGGGCTCTGGAAACACCATATATTTT. Protein sequence: CASSGPGQGSGNTIYF.

The chain links TRBV9 to TRBJ1-1; 7 bases match TRBD1. The CDR3 is made up of 15 amino acids. CDR1 is SGDLS, CDR2 YYNGEE, per germline. V lost 4 bases, J lost 2 bases, and 8 bases stayed unmatched. The CDR3 nucleotides are TGTGCCAGCAGCCCCCTAGGGACAGTTAACACTGAAGCTTTCTTT. Protein: CASSPLGTVNTEAFF. Full variable domain (remainder filled in from reference TRBV9 and TRBJ1-1): DSGVTQTPKHLITATGQRVTLRCSPRSGDLSVYWYQQSLDQGLQFLIQYYNGEERAKGNILERFSAQQFPDLHSELNLSSLELGDSALYFCASSPLGTVNTEAFFGQGTRLTVV.

The CDR3 region is CASSSGLAGVGIQETQYF. In DNA, the CDR3 is TGCGCCAGCTCCAGTGGACTAGCGGGAGTCGGGATACAAGAGACCCAGTACTTC. The chain joins TRBV5-1 to TRBJ2-5; TRBD2 matches 13 bases. Germline-derived CDR1 and CDR2 are SGHRS and YFSETQ. This CDR3 region has 18 residues. The J segment lost 2 bases and the V segment lost 7 bases, leaving 14 bases of the junction unmatched. Combining the CDR3 with reference TRBV5-1 and TRBJ2-5 gives the whole variable domain KAGVTQTPRYLIKTRGQQVTLSCSPISGHRSVSWYQQTPGQGLQFLFEYFSETQRNKGNFPGRFSGRQFSNSRSEMNVSTLELGDSALYLCASSSGLAGVGIQETQYFGPGTRLLVL.

The chain carries TRBV4-3 and TRBJ1-2; the D is unclear. Germline values: CDR1 LGHNA, CDR2 YSLEER. The CDR3 has 15 amino acids. Trimming left V 3 bases short and J 0 bases short, with 11 bases between. The CDR3 sequence is CASSQDGIPNYGYTF. In nucleotides, the CDR3 is TGCGCCAGCAGCCAGGACGGGATTCCTAACTATGGCTACACCTTC.

The chain uses TRBV5-1 and TRBJ2-7; TRBD1 agrees at 10 bases. Looked up from germline, CDR1 is SGHRS and CDR2 is YFSETQ. The CDR3 is 15 residues long. J was trimmed by 4 bases and V by 4 bases; bases with no gene match: 8. The CDR3 DNA reads TGCGCCAGCAGCCTTTGGACAGGGGGTGGGTACGAGCAGTACTTC. Translated, it gives CASSLWTGGGYEQYF.

The chain has TRBV13 and TRBJ1-5; D not certain. The CDR3 totals 14 residues. Trimming pared 7 bases from V and 3 bases from J, leaving 13 bases between. Germline V gene lookup returns CDR1 PRHDT and CDR2 FYEKMQ (reference sequence). CDR3 in DNA: TGTGCCAGCAAATCTTCCACGGCCAATCAGCCCCAGCATTTT. Protein: CASKSSTANQPQHF.

V gene TRBV14 combines with J gene TRBJ1-2; D is possibly TRBD1 (6 bases). V lost 2 bases, J lost 0 bases, and 16 bases lay in between. CDR3 length: 17 amino acids. CDR1 is SGHDN, CDR2 FVKESK, per germline. In nucleotides, the CDR3 is TGTGCCAGCAGCCAAAGGGGGAGGGCAGGCGCTAACTATGGCTACACCTTC. It is translated as CASSQRGRAGANYGYTF. Supplemented by reference TRBV14 and TRBJ1-2, the full variable domain reads EAGVTQFPSHSVIEKGQTVTLRCDPISGHDNLYWYRRVMGKEIKFLLHFVKESKQDESGMPNNRFLAERTGGTYSTLKVQPAELEDSGVYFCASSQRGRAGANYGYTFGSGTRLTVV.

This clone was found once. In the same sample, other DNA sequences code for this CDR3. V is TRBV5-1 and J is TRBJ1-2, with D possibly TRBD1 on 5 matching bases. Germline CDR1 is SGHRS and CDR2 is YFSETQ. The germline V and J ends were trimmed by 0 bases and 0 bases, with 9 bases remaining between them. The CDR3 is made up of 15 amino acids. This CDR3 reads CASSLAGGSNYGYTF. The DNA for the CDR3 is TGCGCCAGCAGCTTGGCCGGGGGATCTAACTATGGCTACACCTTC.

The rearrangement joins TRBV9 to TRBJ2-3; D not resolved. V was trimmed by 0 bases and J by 2 bases, leaving 4 bases between them. The CDR3 spans 13 residues. From germline, CDR1 is SGDLS and CDR2 YYNGEE. CDR3 sequence: CASSVGHTDTQYF. CDR3 in DNA: TGTGCCAGCAGCGTAGGCCACACAGATACGCAGTATTTT.

The rearrangement uses TRBV27 and TRBJ2-3; D gene ambiguous. In germline, CDR1 is MNHEY, CDR2 SMNVEV (reference sequence). V lost 0 bases and J lost 6, with 13 bases in between. The length of the CDR3 is 15 residues. In DNA form, the CDR3 reads TGTGCCAGCAGTTTATCTAGGAGAATCGGCGATACGCAGTATTTT. Amino acids: CASSLSRRIGDTQYF.

The chain couples TRBV25-1 to TRBJ1-4, with D perhaps TRBD1 (6 bases). Germline assignment: CDR1 MGHDK and CDR2 SYGVNS. The CDR3 runs to 16 residues. V was trimmed by 6 bases and J by 5 bases, leaving 19 bases between them. This CDR3 reads CASRSLQGRGNEKLFF. CDR3 sequence (DNA): TGTGCCAGCAGGTCCCTCCAAGGGAGGGGGAATGAAAAACTGTTTTTT.

CDR3 coding DNA: TGTGCCATCTCCGGTGGACAGGGACGAGGTGGCTACACCTTC. Its protein product is CAISGGQGRGGYTF. The chain couples TRBV28 to TRBJ1-2, with TRBD1 matching 8 bases. The germline V gene encodes CDR1 MDHEN and CDR2 SYDVKM. Trimming took 10 bases from V and 7 from J; bases not matched to a gene: 14. This CDR3 has 14 residues.

V usage is TRBV19 and J usage is TRBJ2-1; 11 nucleotides match TRBD2. The germline V gene encodes CDR1 LNHDA and CDR2 SQIVND (reference sequence). The V segment lost 7 bases and the J segment 7 bases; nucleotides outside the gene matches: 12. This CDR3 comprises 16 residues. CDR3 nucleotide sequence: TGTGCCAGTACCAGACTACTAGCGGGAGTTAAGAATGAGCAGTTCTTC. Protein: CASTRLLAGVKNEQFF.

This chain joins TRBV6-5 and TRBJ2-7; 12 positions agree with TRBD2. Germline V lookup: CDR1 MNHEY, CDR2 SVGAGI. The CDR3 covers 14 residues. J lost 3 bases, V lost 6 bases, and 3 bases had no gene match. CDR3 DNA: TGTGCCAGCAGGGTGACTAGCGGGAGCTACGAGCAGTACTTC. This codes for CASRVTSGSYEQYF.

This clone was seen once. Other DNA sequences in this specimen translate into the identical CDR3. The genes are TRBV18 and TRBJ1-5; 9 positions match TRBD1. J lost 7 bases, V lost 3 bases, and 4 bases had no gene match. This CDR3 spans 14 amino acids. Germline V gene lookup returns CDR1 KGHSH and CDR2 LQKENI. CDR3: CASSPGQGSQPQHF. The CDR3 region has the DNA TGTGCCAGCTCACCGGGACAGGGATCCCAGCCCCAGCATTTT.

The rearrangement joins TRBV2 to TRBJ2-3; 13 nucleotides line up with TRBD2. The CDR3 has 14 residues. Per germline, CDR1 SNHLY and CDR2 FYNNEI. Unmatched junction bases numbered 5, after V lost 10 bases and J lost 4 bases. Here the CDR3 DNA reads TGTGCCAAAGGGACTAGCGGGAAGGCAGATACGCAGTATTTT. It yields the protein CAKGTSGKADTQYF.

J is TRBJ1-5 and V is TRBV15; D not resolved. This CDR3 has 14 amino acids. From germline, CDR1 is LNHNV and CDR2 YYDKDF (reference sequence). Trimming pared 1 base from V and 8 bases from J, leaving 12 bases between. Written as DNA, the CDR3 is TGTGCCACCAGCAGAGTTTCGCGTAGGGAGCCCCAGCATTTT. Translating gives CATSRVSRREPQHF.

The rearrangement links TRBV7-9 to TRBJ1-4; maybe TRBD1 (6 bases). The V gene's germline CDR1 is SEHNR and CDR2 FQNEAQ (reference sequence). V was pared by 5 bases and J by 3 bases, with 16 bases between. CDR3 length: 16 residues. CDR3 DNA sequence: TGTGCCAGCAGCCTCGACGGGGGCTCGGCTAATGAAAAACTGTTTTTT. Its protein is CASSLDGGSANEKLFF.

This clone was recorded once. The V and J genes are TRBV5-1 and TRBJ1-1, with no clear D. CDR3 length equals 13 residues. Trimming removed 1 base from V and 1 base from J, with 5 bases in between. CDR1 and CDR2 from the germline V gene are SGHRS and YFSETQ. The CDR3 nucleotides read TGCGCCAGCAGCTTGATAGCGAACACTGAAGCTTTCTTT. Protein product: CASSLIANTEAFF.

As concerns this clone: Other nucleotide sequences from this sample produce the same CDR3. The genes are TRBV5-1 and TRBJ2-3; D gene uncertain. This CDR3 comprises 14 residues. V lost 2 bases, J lost 0 bases, and 7 bases lay in between. From germline, CDR1 is SGHRS and CDR2 YFSETQ. CDR3 sequence: CASSLGSSTDTQYF. CDR3 bases: TGCGCCAGCAGCTTAGGATCTAGCACAGATACGCAGTATTTT.

The V gene is TRBV7-8, the J gene TRBJ1-2; D ambiguous. Germline loops: CDR1 SGHVS, CDR2 FQNEAQ. The CDR3 is made up of 18 amino acids. V was shortened by 3 bases and J by 3 bases, with 23 bases between the two germline ends. The CDR3 bases are TGTGCCAGCAGCTTCGGGTCGTTGATTTACAACTTCGACTATGGCTACACCTTC. Protein sequence: CASSFGSLIYNFDYGYTF.

This chain connects TRBV7-3 to TRBJ2-2; no firm D call. CDR1 is SGHTA, CDR2 FQGTGA, per germline. V dropped 1 base and J dropped 5 bases, with 5 bases sitting between them. This CDR3 region has 13 residues. The CDR3 protein is CASSLKATGELFF. The CDR3 nucleotides read TGTGCCAGCAGCTTAAAGGCAACCGGGGAGCTGTTTTTT.